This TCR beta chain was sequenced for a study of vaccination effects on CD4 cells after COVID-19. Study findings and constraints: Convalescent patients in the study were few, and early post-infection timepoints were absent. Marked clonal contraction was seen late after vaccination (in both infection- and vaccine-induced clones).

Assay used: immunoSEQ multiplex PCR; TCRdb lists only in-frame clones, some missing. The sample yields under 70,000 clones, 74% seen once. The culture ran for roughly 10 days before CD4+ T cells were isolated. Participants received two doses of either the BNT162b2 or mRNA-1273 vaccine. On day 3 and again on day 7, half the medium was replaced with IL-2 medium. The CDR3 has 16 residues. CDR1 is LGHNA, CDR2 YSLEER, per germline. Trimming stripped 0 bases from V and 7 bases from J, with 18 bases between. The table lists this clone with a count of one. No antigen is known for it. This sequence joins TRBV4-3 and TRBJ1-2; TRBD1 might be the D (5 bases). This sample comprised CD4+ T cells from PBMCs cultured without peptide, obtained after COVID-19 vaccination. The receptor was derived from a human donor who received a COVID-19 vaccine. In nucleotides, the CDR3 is TGCGCCAGCAGCCAAGATCTTCGGGGCACGGCGATTGGCTACACCTTC. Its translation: CASSQDLRGTAIGYTF.